This TCR beta chain stems from a study of identical twins. Regarding the study as a whole: Potential partial confounding of zero-insertion analyses by invariant MAIT and iNKT cells was noted. Models underpredicted monozygotic twin sharing of out-of-frame TCR alpha.

A universal primer site arose from template switching, and cDNA bore unique molecular identifiers. TCRdb re-analysed the 5' RACE reads in MiXCR, keeping a single row per CDR3 protein. The repertoire holds 650,000 to 800,000 distinct CDR3 sequences, with around 8.6% as singletons. Comment on this clonotype: Antigen: not known.

This CDR3 is built from 15 residues. V lost 1 base to trimming and J lost 4 bases; unmatched junction nucleotides: 6. The germline V gene encodes CDR1 MNHEY and CDR2 SVGAGI. These data also formed part of another study, on yellow fever vaccine responses in identical twins. That report adds: Reports say the vaccine T cell response in twins looked partly convergent and partly personalized.

The rearrangement links TRBV6-5 to TRBJ2-7; 8 bases line up with TRBD1. The material sequenced was PBMCs. The sequence was collected from a woman aged 18-29 years in good health. CDR3 amino acids: CASSYLRTGGYEQYF. The CDR3 bases are TGTGCCAGCAGTTACTTAAGAACAGGGGGGTACGAGCAGTACTTC.